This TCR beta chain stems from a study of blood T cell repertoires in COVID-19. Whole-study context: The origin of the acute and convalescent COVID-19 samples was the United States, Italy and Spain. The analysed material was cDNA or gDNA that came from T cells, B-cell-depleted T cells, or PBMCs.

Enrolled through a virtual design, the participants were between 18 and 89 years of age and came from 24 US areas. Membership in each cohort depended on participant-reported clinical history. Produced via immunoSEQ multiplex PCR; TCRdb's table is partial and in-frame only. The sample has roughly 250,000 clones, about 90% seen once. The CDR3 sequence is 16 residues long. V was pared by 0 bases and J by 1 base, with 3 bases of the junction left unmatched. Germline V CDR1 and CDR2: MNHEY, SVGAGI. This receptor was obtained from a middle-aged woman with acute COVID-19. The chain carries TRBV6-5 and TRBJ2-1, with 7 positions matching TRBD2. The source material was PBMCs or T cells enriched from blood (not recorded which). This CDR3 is CASSYSAGVSYNEQFF. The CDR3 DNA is TGTGCCAGCAGTTACTCGGCGGGAGTATCCTACAATGAGCAGTTCTTC.